The present TCR beta chain was sequenced within a study of blood T cells in healthy people across ages. Study-wide findings and caveats: PBMCs were not sorted, which prevented a conclusive comparison of naive versus antigen-experienced cells.

It was with a sample-barcoded 5' primer and a J-beta primer mix that a second PCR of about 6 to 12 cycles was run. Carrying 12 random nucleotides, a template-switch adaptor labeled each individual cDNA molecule. Using its own MiXCR run on the 5' RACE reads, TCRdb lists one record per CDR3 protein. The table has hundreds of thousands of distinct CDR3 sequences, around 21% seen once. Donors were healthy Caucasian individuals from Russia aged roughly 6 to 95. To note about this clonotype: Its cognate antigen is unknown.

CDR1 is SQVTM, CDR2 ANQGSEA, per germline. The ends lost 0 bases at V and 0 bases at J; junction bases unmatched: 5. The CDR3 totals 16 residues. The chain has TRBV29-1 and TRBJ2-1; TRBD2 matches at 7 bases. The sequenced sample was blood. This sequence was found in a man in his sixties or seventies in good health. CDR3 in DNA: TGCAGCGTTGAAGAGGGTATAGCGGGCTCCTACAATGAGCAGTTCTTC. It translates to CSVEEGIAGSYNEQFF.